Below, 23 T cell receptor beta chains from the same sample are listed, as sequenced in a study of blood T cell repertoires in COVID-19. Sequenced by immunoSEQ multiplex PCR; TCRdb stores in-frame clones only, minus some. Of 80,000 to 100,000 clones listed, less than 90% are singletons. The source material was peripheral blood. Receptors were obtained from a woman older than 75 with acute or convalescent COVID-19.

The V gene is TRBV12-5, the J gene TRBJ1-2, with 9 bases fitting TRBD1. The V gene's germline CDR1 is LGHNT and CDR2 FRNRAP. The CDR3 contains 15 residues. J gave up 4 bases and V 5 bases, and 8 bases lay outside the gene matches. The CDR3 coding sequence is TGTGCTAGTGGTACAAACAGGGGGCAAAGCTATGGCTACACCTTC. Protein: CASGTNRGQSYGYTF.

J is TRBJ2-7 and V is TRBV7-6; the D gene is possibly TRBD2 (5 bases). CDR3 length: 15 residues. Germline lookup yields CDR1 SGHVS and CDR2 FNYEAQ. The V end was cut by 5 bases, the J end by 2 bases, with 16 bases between. In DNA, the CDR3 is TGTGCCAGCAGCCCTCAGGCGGGCAGGACCTACGAGCAGTACTTC. Translating it yields CASSPQAGRTYEQYF.

This sequence joins TRBV7-9 and TRBJ1-2; D not certain. V lost 1 base and J 4 bases, leaving 13 bases between the germline ends. The CDR3 spans 15 residues. Germline values: CDR1 SEHNR, CDR2 FQNEAQ (reference sequence). DNA for the CDR3: TGTGCCAGCAGCTTAGAGGGAGGGTCGGGCTATGGCTACACCTTC. It is translated as CASSLEGGSGYGYTF.

For the CDR3, the DNA is TGTGCCAGTAGTATCGTAGGGGCTTATAGGACTGAAGCTTTCTTT. Translated, it gives CASSIVGAYRTEAFF. The chain combines TRBV19 with TRBJ1-1; tentatively, D is TRBD1 (5 bases). Germline CDR1 is LNHDA and CDR2 is SQIVND (reference sequence). CDR3 size: 15 residues. V was clipped by 3 bases and J by 5 bases, with 16 bases between them.

The V and J genes are TRBV5-6 and TRBJ1-5, with a tentative D call TRBD1 (6 bases). The germline V gene encodes CDR1 SGHDT and CDR2 YYEEEE. V was shortened by 4 bases and J by 4 bases, with 12 bases between the two germline ends. The CDR3 covers 14 residues. The CDR3 nucleotides are TGTGCCAGCAGCAGAACAGGGAGAAATCAGCCCCAGCATTTT. Protein: CASSRTGRNQPQHF.

Only one count was recorded for this clone. The chain has TRBV5-1 and TRBJ1-1; D is unresolved. V lost 1 base and J lost 4, with 14 bases in between. This CDR3 is 15 amino acids long. The germline V gene has CDR1 SGHRS and CDR2 YFSETQ. CDR3 DNA sequence: TGCGCCAGCAGCTTGAACGTGGCGGCCGGCACTGAAGCTTTCTTT. It encodes CASSLNVAAGTEAFF.

V and J are TRBV18 and TRBJ2-6; D is undetermined. Trimming shortened V by 0 bases and J by 0 bases, and 6 bases separated the two germline ends. Germline V gives CDR1 KGHSH, CDR2 LQKENI. The CDR3 has 16 amino acids. The CDR3 region is CASSPPRLSGANVLTF. The CDR3 DNA is TGTGCCAGCTCACCACCGCGCCTCTCTGGGGCCAACGTCCTGACTTTC.

The V call is TRBV4-1, the J call TRBJ2-3; TRBD2 might be the D (7 bases). V lost 3 bases, J lost 2 bases, and 21 bases lay in between. Germline V gene data show CDR1 as MGHRA and CDR2 as YSYEKL. The CDR3 loop spans 18 amino acids. The CDR3 nucleotides read TGCGCCAGCAGCCAGAACGCGTTACGCGGGGGCCTCACAGATACGCAGTATTTT. As protein: CASSQNALRGGLTDTQYF.

The chain carries TRBV19 and TRBJ1-5; no clear D gene. The CDR3 spans 15 residues. Germline CDR1 LNHDA, CDR2 SQIVND (reference sequence). Trimming removed 8 bases at V and 0 bases at J, with 14 bases between. The CDR3 region is CASDREGNSNQPQHF. The CDR3 bases are TGTGCCAGTGACCGGGAGGGTAATAGCAATCAGCCCCAGCATTTT.

This chain joins TRBV10-3 and TRBJ1-1; 11 positions agree with TRBD1. CDR1 is ENHRY and CDR2 is SYGVKD in the germline V gene. The V gene end was trimmed by 6 bases and the J gene end by 4 bases; junction bases not matched to a gene: 4. The CDR3 has 14 residues. CDR3 region: CAIRGGTGGTEAFF. In DNA, the CDR3 is TGTGCCATCAGGGGCGGGACAGGGGGCACTGAAGCTTTCTTT.

About this clone: This CDR3 is also generated by other DNA sequences in the sample. The chain employs TRBV11-2 and TRBJ2-7; D is unclear. There are 13 residues in the CDR3. The germline V and J ends were trimmed by 1 base and 2 bases, with 6 bases remaining between them. Per germline, CDR1 SGHAT and CDR2 FQNNGV. CDR3 protein: CASSLGGTYEQYF. CDR3 nucleotide sequence: TGTGCCAGCAGCTTAGGCGGAACCTACGAGCAGTACTTC.

This chain uses TRBV10-3 with TRBJ1-6, with D tentatively TRBD1 (6 bases). The V gene's germline CDR1 is ENHRY and CDR2 SYGVKD. This CDR3 is built from 17 residues. Trimming left V 0 bases short and J 8 bases short, with 17 bases between. The chain's CDR3 is CAISESLQGPTDSPLHF. The DNA of the CDR3 is TGTGCCATCAGTGAGTCATTACAGGGACCTACCGATTCACCCCTCCACTTT.

The chain couples TRBV28 to TRBJ2-1, with 7 bases fitting TRBD2. The CDR3 covers 14 residues. CDR1 and CDR2 (germline): MDHEN, SYDVKM. Trimming took 4 bases from V and 0 from J; bases not matched to a gene: 0. CDR3 sequence: CASSSGGSYNEQFF. The CDR3 nucleotides read TGTGCCAGCAGTTCGGGGGGCTCCTACAATGAGCAGTTCTTC.

The chain links TRBV7-2 to TRBJ1-6, with TRBD1 matching 7 bases. Germline trimming cut 5 bases from V and 5 bases from J; bases unmatched to any gene: 12. From germline, CDR1 is SGHTA and CDR2 FQGNSA. CDR3 length: 17 amino acids. In DNA form, the CDR3 reads TGTGCCAGCAGCATTCGCCAGGGGGGCGGGAATAATTCACCCCTCCACTTT. Its translation: CASSIRQGGGNNSPLHF.

This chain links TRBV24-1 with TRBJ1-5; the match to TRBD1 covers 9 bases. V lost 3 bases, J lost 8 bases, and 10 bases stayed unmatched. The CDR3 length is 16 residues. Germline-derived CDR1 and CDR2 are KGHDR and SFDVKD. CDR3 residues: CATSDARRQGEKPQHF. The CDR3 nucleotides are TGTGCCACCAGTGATGCCCGTAGACAGGGGGAGAAGCCCCAGCATTTT.

The gene calls are TRBV7-3 and TRBJ1-1; maybe TRBD1 (6 bases). The CDR3 has 15 residues. CDR1 and CDR2 from the germline V gene are SGHTA and FQGTGA. V gave up 5 bases and J gave up 1 base, with 14 bases separating them. The CDR3 loop is CASSPQPGQNTEAFF. The DNA for the CDR3 is TGTGCCAGCAGCCCTCAGCCGGGACAGAACACTGAAGCTTTCTTT.

This clone was detected only once. The CDR3 DNA is TGTGCCAGCAGCCAGCTGGGCACGGGGGACACCGGGGAGCTGTTTTTT. Protein: CASSQLGTGDTGELFF. The rearrangement uses TRBV4-2 and TRBJ2-2, with a tentative D call TRBD2 (6 bases). V was cut by 3 bases and J by 3 bases, with 14 bases left in between. This CDR3 comprises 16 residues. The V gene's germline CDR1 is LGHNA and CDR2 YNFKEQ.

The chain employs TRBV6-2 or TRBV6-3 and TRBJ2-7; 9 bases match TRBD2. Looked up from germline, CDR1 is MNHEY and CDR2 is SVGEGT. The ends lost 4 bases at V and 5 bases at J; junction bases unmatched: 12. The CDR3 loop spans 16 amino acids. CDR3 coding DNA: TGTGCCAGCAGTTCAGGAAGGGGGACTAGCTCGCACGAGCAGTACTTC. Translated, it gives CASSSGRGTSSHEQYF.

This rearrangement joins TRBV19 to TRBJ1-1; D unclear. Germline CDR1 LNHDA, CDR2 SQIVND (reference sequence). The CDR3 sequence is 17 residues long. Between the trimmed V and J ends, which lost 0 bases and 2 bases, there was a span of 16 bases. DNA of the CDR3: TGTGCCAGTAGTATAGATCCCCTTAGGACGGGAAACACTGAAGCTTTCTTT. It yields the protein CASSIDPLRTGNTEAFF.

The chain joins TRBV6-6 to TRBJ1-6; maybe TRBD1 (5 bases). The germline gives CDR1 MNHNY, CDR2 SVGAGI (reference sequence). V was clipped by 6 bases and J by 5 bases, with 14 bases between them. The CDR3 covers 15 residues. CDR3 coding DNA: TGTGCCAGCAGCCCTGCAGGGTCGGATAATTCACCCCTCCACTTT. This sequence encodes CASSPAGSDNSPLHF.

The chain uses TRBV1 and TRBJ2-3; the table's D call of TRBD2 was not tested on the DNA. TRBV1 is a pseudogene. The CDR3 totals 18 residues. The CDR3 region has the DNA TGCACCAGCTCACCCACGGCGTACGGGGGGGCCTGGACAGATACGCAGTATTTT. Its protein product is CTSSPTAYGGAWTDTQYF.

The chain uses TRBV10-3 and TRBJ1-3; no firm D call. The CDR3 length is 15 residues. Trimming took 3 bases from V and 0 from J, leaving 9 bases between them. The germline V gene encodes CDR1 ENHRY and CDR2 SYGVKD. CDR3 region: CAISDQGSSGNTIYF. The CDR3 DNA is TGTGCCATCAGTGATCAAGGGAGCTCTGGAAACACCATATATTTT.

This clone came up a few times. CDR3 bases: TGTGCCACCCAGGGTTTGGGGGGCTACACCTTC. This sequence encodes CATQGLGGYTF. The J gene is TRBJ1-2, the V gene TRBV6-5, with a weak D call TRBD1 (5 bases). Trimming pared 10 bases from V and 8 bases from J, leaving 14 bases between. Looked up from germline, CDR1 is MNHEY and CDR2 is SVGAGI. The CDR3 is 11 amino acids.